The rows below give T cell receptor beta chains drawn from one sample of a study of a mutant IDH1 vaccine in newly diagnosed glioma. The data were produced by immunoSEQ multiplex PCR, yet TCRdb's version contains in-frame clones alone and is incomplete. Counted here are over 45,000 clones, 84% occurring once; the ten biggest clones make up less than 8%. No antigens are known for them. This material consisted of PBMCs, taken from a glioma patient whose treatment included an IDH1 peptide vaccine. The receptors stem from a woman aged 45 to 65 with glioma. CDR3s include the opening cysteine and the closing phenylalanine or tryptophan. D genes are given only for firm matches.

CDR3	DNA	V	J	D
CASSEGGGTGELFF	TGTGCCAGCAGTGAAGGAGGGGGCACCGGGGAGCTGTTTTTT	TRBV6-4	TRBJ2-2	NA
CASRSGEFGNQPQHF	TGTGCCAGTAGATCAGGGGAATTTGGCAATCAGCCCCAGCATTTT	TRBV19	TRBJ1-5	NA
CSVESGQGVYGYTF	TGCAGCGTTGAATCTGGACAGGGGGTTTATGGCTACACCTTC	TRBV29-1	TRBJ1-2	TRBD1
CASSLVGEAGTSGGPSYEQYF	TGCGCCAGCAGCTTGGTTGGGGAAGCTGGGACTAGCGGGGGGCCCTCCTACGAGCAGTACTTC	TRBV5-1	TRBJ2-7	TRBD2
CASSYGTGNTGELFF	TGCGCCAGCAGCTACGGGACAGGGAACACCGGGGAGCTGTTTTTT	TRBV4-3	TRBJ2-2	TRBD1
CASSQSTGGTFYGYTF	TGCGCCAGCAGCCAATCCACGGGAGGGACTTTCTATGGCTACACCTTC	TRBV4-1	TRBJ1-2	NA
CASSADRRHEKLFF	TGTGCCAGCAGTGCCGACAGGAGACACGAAAAACTGTTTTTT	TRBV28	TRBJ1-4	NA
CASSESNALSTGELFF	TGTGCCAGCAGTGAAAGTAACGCTCTTTCAACCGGGGAGCTGTTTTTT	TRBV25-1	TRBJ2-2	NA
CASSSNRDATNEKLFF	TGTGCCAGCAGCAGCAACAGGGACGCAACTAATGAAAAACTGTTTTTT	TRBV7-9	TRBJ1-4	NA
CASSLYYGSNYGYTF	TGTGCCAGCAGCTTGTATTACGGAAGTAACTATGGCTACACCTTC	TRBV7-2	TRBJ1-2	NA